This TCR beta chain was sequenced for a study of T cell responses to AZD1222 COVID-19 vaccine. Overall study results and limits: Most donors were white British, females outnumbered males, and clonal diversity was possibly underestimated.

As regards this clone: Its specificity is not known.

Produced via immunoSEQ multiplex PCR; TCRdb's table is partial and in-frame only. The sample yields 70,000 to 75,000 clones, 80% seen once. The germline V and J ends were trimmed by 6 bases and 5 bases, with 11 bases remaining between them. Germline loops: CDR1 SQVTM, CDR2 ANQGSEA. The CDR3 sequence is 12 residues long. This receptor was identified in an adult who received the AZD1222 COVID-19 vaccine. The rearrangement uses TRBV29-1 and TRBJ2-1, with D perhaps assigned TRBD1 or TRBD2 (5 bases each). This specimen was peripheral blood, taken 28 days after the second AZD1222 dose. The CDR3 DNA sequence: TGCAGCGTCGCGGTGGGGGACAATGAGCAGTTCTTC. It encodes CSVAVGDNEQFF.